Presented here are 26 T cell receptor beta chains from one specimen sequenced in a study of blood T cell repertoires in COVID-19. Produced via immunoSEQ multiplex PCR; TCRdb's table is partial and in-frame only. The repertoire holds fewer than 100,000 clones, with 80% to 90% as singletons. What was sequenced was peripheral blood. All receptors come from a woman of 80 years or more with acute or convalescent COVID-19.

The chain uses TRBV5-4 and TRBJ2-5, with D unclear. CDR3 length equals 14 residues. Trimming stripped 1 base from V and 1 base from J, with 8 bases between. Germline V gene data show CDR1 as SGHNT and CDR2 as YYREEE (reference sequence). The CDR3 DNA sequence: TGTGCCAGCAGCTTGCGACACCTCCAAGAGACCCAGTACTTC. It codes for CASSLRHLQETQYF.

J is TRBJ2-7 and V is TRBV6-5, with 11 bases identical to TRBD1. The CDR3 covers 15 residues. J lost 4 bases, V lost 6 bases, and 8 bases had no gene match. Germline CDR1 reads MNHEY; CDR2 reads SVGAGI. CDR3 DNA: TGTGCCAGCAGCTTCGGACAGGGGGCCTTTTACGAGCAGTACTTC. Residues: CASSFGQGAFYEQYF.

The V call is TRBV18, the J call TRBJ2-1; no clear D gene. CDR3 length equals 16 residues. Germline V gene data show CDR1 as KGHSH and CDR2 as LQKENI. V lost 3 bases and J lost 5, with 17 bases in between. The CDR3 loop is CASSPISRPQNNEQFF. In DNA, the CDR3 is TGTGCCAGCTCACCCATCTCGCGGCCGCAGAACAATGAGCAGTTCTTC.

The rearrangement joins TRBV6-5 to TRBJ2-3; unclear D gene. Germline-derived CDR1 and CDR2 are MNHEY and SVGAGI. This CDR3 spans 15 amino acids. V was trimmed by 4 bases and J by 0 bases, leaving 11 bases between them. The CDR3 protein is CASSLSYSSTDTQYF. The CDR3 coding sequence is TGTGCCAGCAGTTTATCTTACTCTAGCACAGATACGCAGTATTTT.

The CDR3 region has the DNA TGTGCCAGCAGCTCAACCCTGACAGGGAACACCGGGGAGCTGTTTTTT. It translates to CASSSTLTGNTGELFF. V usage is TRBV7-3 and J usage is TRBJ2-2, with D possibly matching TRBD1 (6 bases). The CDR3 spans 16 residues. CDR1 and CDR2 from the germline V gene are SGHTA and FQGTGA. V shed 4 bases and J shed 1 base, with 13 bases lying between them.

The CDR3 here is CASSPRQANTEAFF. The CDR3 bases are TGTGCCAGCAGCCCCAGACAGGCGAACACTGAAGCTTTCTTT. The chain joins TRBV7-9 to TRBJ1-1; D perhaps matches TRBD1 (6 bases). The germline V gene has CDR1 SEHNR and CDR2 FQNEAQ (reference sequence). The CDR3 covers 14 residues. Trimming removed 5 bases from V and 1 base from J, with 11 bases in between.

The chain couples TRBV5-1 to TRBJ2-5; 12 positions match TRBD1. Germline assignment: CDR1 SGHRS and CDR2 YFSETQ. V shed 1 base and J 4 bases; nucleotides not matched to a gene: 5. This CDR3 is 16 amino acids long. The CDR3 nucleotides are TGCGCCAGCAGCTTGACACCGGGACAGGGGGCAGAGACCCAGTACTTC. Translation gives CASSLTPGQGAETQYF.

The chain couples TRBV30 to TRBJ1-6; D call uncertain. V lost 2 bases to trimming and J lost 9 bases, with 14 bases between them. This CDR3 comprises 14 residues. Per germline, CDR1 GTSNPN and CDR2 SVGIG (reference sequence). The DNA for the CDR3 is TGTGCCTGGAGTTCTTACAGCCCTCCTTCACCCCTCCACTTT. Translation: CAWSSYSPPSPLHF.

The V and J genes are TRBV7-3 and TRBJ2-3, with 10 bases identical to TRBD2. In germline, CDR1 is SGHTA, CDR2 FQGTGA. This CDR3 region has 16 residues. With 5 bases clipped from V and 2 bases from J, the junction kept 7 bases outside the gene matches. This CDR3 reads CASSVQAGGLTDTQYF. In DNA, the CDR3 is TGTGCCAGCAGCGTCCAAGCGGGAGGGCTCACAGATACGCAGTATTTT.

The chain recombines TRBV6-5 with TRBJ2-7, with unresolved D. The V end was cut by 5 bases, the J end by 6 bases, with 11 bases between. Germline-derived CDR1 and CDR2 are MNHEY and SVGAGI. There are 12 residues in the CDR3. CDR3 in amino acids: CASSLGSGEQYF. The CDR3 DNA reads TGTGCCAGCAGTCTCGGTTCGGGCGAGCAGTACTTC.

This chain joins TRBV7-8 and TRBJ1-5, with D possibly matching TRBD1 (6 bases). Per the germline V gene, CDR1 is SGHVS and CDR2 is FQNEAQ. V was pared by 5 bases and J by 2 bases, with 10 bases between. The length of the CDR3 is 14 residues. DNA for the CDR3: TGTGCCAGCAGCCCACAGGGAGGCAATCAGCCCCAGCATTTT. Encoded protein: CASSPQGGNQPQHF.

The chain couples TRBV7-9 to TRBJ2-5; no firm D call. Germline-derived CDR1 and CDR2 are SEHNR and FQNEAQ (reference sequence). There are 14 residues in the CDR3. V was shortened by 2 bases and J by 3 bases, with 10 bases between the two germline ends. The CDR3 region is CASSLIRSEETQYF. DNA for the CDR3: TGTGCCAGCAGCTTAATCCGCAGCGAAGAGACCCAGTACTTC.

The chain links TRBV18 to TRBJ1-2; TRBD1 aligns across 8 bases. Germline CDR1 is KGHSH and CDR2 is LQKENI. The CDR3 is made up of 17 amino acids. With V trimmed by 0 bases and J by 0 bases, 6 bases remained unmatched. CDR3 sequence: CASSPPLRDRSNYGYTF. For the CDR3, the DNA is TGTGCCAGCTCACCACCGCTACGGGACAGGTCTAACTATGGCTACACCTTC.

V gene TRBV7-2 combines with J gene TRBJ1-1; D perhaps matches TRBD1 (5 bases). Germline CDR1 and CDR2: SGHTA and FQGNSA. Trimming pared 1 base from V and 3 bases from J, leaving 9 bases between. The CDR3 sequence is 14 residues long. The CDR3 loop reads CASSLDLRDTEAFF. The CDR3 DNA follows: TGTGCCAGCAGCTTAGATCTCAGGGACACTGAAGCTTTCTTT. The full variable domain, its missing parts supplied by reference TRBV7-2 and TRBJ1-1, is GAGVSQSPSNKVTEKGKDVELRCDPISGHTALYWYRQSLGQGLEFLIYFQGNSAPDKSGLPSDRFSAERTGGSVSTLTIQRTQQEDSAVYLCASSLDLRDTEAFFGQGTRLTVV.

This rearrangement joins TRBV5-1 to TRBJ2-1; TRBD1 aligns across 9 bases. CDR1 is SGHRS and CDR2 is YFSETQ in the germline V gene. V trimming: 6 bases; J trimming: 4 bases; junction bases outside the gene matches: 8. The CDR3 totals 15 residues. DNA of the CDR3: TGCGCCAGCAACACCGGGACAGGGATGTACAATGAGCAGTTCTTC. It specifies CASNTGTGMYNEQFF.

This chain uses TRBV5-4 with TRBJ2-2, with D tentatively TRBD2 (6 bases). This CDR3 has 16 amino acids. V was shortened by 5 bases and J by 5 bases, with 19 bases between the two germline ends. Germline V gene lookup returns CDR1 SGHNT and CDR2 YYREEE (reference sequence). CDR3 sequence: CASSSAMGGRTGELFF. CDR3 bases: TGTGCCAGCAGTTCTGCTATGGGGGGTCGGACCGGGGAGCTGTTTTTT.

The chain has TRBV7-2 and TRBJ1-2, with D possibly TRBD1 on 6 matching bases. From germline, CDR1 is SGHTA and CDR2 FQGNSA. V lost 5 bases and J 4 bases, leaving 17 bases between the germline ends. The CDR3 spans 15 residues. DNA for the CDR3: TGTGCCAGCAGCCCCTCCAGGGGTGAGGGCTATGGCTACACCTTC. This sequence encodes CASSPSRGEGYGYTF.

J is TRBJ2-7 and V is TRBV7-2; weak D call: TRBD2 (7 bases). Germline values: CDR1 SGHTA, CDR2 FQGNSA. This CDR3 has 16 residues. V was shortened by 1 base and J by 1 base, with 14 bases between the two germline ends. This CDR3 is CASSLVSGGPSYEQYF. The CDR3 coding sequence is TGTGCCAGCAGCTTAGTGTCGGGGGGCCCATCCTACGAGCAGTACTTC.

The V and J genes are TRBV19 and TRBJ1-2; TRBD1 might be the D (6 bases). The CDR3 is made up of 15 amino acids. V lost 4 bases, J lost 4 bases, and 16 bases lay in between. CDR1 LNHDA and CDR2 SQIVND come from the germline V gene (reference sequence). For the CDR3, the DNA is TGTGCCAGTAGTACCCTAGGACAGACGGCCTATGGCTACACCTTC. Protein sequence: CASSTLGQTAYGYTF. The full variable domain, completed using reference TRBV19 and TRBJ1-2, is DGGITQSPKYLFRKEGQNVTLSCEQNLNHDAMYWYRQDPGQGLRLIYYSQIVNDFQKGDIAEGYSVSREKKESFPLTVTSAQKNPTAFYLCASSTLGQTAYGYTFGSGTRLTVV.

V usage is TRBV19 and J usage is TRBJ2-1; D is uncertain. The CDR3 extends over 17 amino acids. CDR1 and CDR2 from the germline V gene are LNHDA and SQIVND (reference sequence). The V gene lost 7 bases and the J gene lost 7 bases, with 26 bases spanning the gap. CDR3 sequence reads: CASTPPLGGGKTNEQFF. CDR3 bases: TGTGCCAGTACCCCCCCACTTGGCGGCGGAAAAACGAATGAGCAGTTCTTC.

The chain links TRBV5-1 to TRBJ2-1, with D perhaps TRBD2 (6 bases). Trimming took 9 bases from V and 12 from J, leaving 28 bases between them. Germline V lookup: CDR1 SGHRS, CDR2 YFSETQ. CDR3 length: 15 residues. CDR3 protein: CATSNRPEGITGQFF. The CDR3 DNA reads TGCGCCACCTCGAACAGGCCGGAGGGTATAACGGGGCAGTTCTTC.

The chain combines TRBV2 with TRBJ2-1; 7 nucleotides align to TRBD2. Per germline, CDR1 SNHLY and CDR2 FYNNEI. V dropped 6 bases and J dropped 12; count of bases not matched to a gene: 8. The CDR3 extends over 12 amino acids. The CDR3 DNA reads TGTGCCAGCAGAACAGCTAGCGGACGGCAGTTCTTC. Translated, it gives CASRTASGRQFF.

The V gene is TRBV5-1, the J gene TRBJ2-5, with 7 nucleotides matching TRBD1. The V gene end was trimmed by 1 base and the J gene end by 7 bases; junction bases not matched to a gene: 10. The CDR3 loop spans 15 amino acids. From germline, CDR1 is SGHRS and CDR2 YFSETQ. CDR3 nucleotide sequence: TGCGCCAGCAGCTTGAACTGGGACAGCTCAGGGACCCAGTACTTC. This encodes CASSLNWDSSGTQYF. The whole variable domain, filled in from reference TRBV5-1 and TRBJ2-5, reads KAGVTQTPRYLIKTRGQQVTLSCSPISGHRSVSWYQQTPGQGLQFLFEYFSETQRNKGNFPGRFSGRQFSNSRSEMNVSTLELGDSALYLCASSLNWDSSGTQYFGPGTRLLVL.

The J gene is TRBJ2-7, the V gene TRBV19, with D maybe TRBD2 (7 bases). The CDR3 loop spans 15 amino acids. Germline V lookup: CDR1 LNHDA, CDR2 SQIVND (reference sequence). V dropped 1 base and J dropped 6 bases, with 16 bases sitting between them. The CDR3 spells CASSIVEGGLSEQYF. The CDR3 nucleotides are TGTGCCAGTAGTATAGTAGAGGGGGGGCTCTCCGAGCAGTACTTC.

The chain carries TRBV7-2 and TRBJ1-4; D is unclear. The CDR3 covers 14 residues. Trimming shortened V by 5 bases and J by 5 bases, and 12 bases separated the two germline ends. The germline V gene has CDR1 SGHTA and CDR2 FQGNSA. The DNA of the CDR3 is TGTGCCAGCAGCCCGACGGGGAGGAATGAAAAACTGTTTTTT. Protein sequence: CASSPTGRNEKLFF.

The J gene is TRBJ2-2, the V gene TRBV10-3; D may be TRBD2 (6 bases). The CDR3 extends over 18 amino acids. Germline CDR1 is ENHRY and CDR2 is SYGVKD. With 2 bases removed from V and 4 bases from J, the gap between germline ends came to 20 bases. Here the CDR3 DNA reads TGTGCCATCAGTGAGGTCCCCCCCTCTAGCGCGGCCACCGGGGAGCTGTTTTTT. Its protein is CAISEVPPSSAATGELFF.